The text below deals with one TCR beta chain. Data came from immunoSEQ multiplex PCR; TCRdb stores just in-frame clones and leaves some out. Counted here are roughly 63,000 clones, just over 90% occurring once; the ten biggest clones make up around 4%. The data derive from a study of T cell changes during pregnancy in multiple sclerosis. V was cut by 6 bases and J by 2 bases, with 13 bases left in between. The CDR3 spans 14 residues. Germline assignment: CDR1 SNHLY and CDR2 FYNNEI. This chain connects TRBV2 to TRBJ1-2; D is ambiguous. The clonotype comes from a female donor with multiple sclerosis, enrolled in a pregnancy study. The source material was CD8+ T cells from peripheral blood mononuclear cells, sampled in the second trimester of pregnancy. The CDR3 bases are TGTGCCAGCAGAGACCCTACAGAAAACTATGGCTACACCTTC. Amino acids: CASRDPTENYGYTF.